The rows below give T cell receptor beta chains drawn from one sample of a study of OX40 agonist ivuxolimab in advanced cancers. Clones were read by immunoSEQ multiplex PCR, and TCRdb kept only the in-frame ones, dropping some. The data contain some 44,000 clones, 82% of them singletons. The source was CD4+ or CD8+ T cells sorted from blood, collected in a trial of the OX40 agonist ivuxolimab. All receptors derive from an adult with an advanced solid tumor such as melanoma, head and neck, liver or kidney cancer. CDR3s include the opening cysteine and the closing phenylalanine or tryptophan. D genes are given only for firm matches. Clone size, where shown, is once, few, many, or a class for clones that have expanded.

cdr3_aa cdr3_nt clone_size v_call d_call j_call
CASGLSGQGLRETQYF TGTGCTAGTGGTTTGTCAGGACAGGGGTTGAGGGAGACCCAGTACTTC NA TRBV12-5 TRBD1 TRBJ2-5
CASSRDGSSYEQYF TGTGCCAGTAGTAGGGACGGTAGCTCCTACGAGCAGTACTTC once TRBV19 NA TRBJ2-7
CASSQGITGYNEQFF TGCGCCAGCAGCCAAGGCATCACTGGTTACAATGAGCAGTTCTTC once TRBV4-3 NA TRBJ2-1
CASSGGTSTGNQPQHF TGTGCCAGCTCAGGGGGCACCTCCACGGGCAATCAGCCCCAGCATTTT NA TRBV18 NA TRBJ1-5
CASRDLGTDTQYF TGTGCCAGCAGGGACCTTGGGACAGATACGCAGTATTTT few TRBV7-9 NA TRBJ2-3
CASSDGQGASDTQYF TGTGCCAGCAGTGACGGACAGGGGGCGTCAGATACGCAGTATTTT NA TRBV6-4 TRBD1 TRBJ2-3
CASSPGVYGYTF TGTGCCAGCAGCCCCGGGGTCTATGGCTACACCTTC NA TRBV7-9 NA TRBJ1-2
CASSYKGVVTEAFF TGTGCCAGCAGTTACAAGGGGGTGGTTACTGAAGCTTTCTTT NA TRBV27 NA TRBJ1-1
CASSSGQGTYNEQFF TGTGCCAGCAGTTCCGGACAGGGGACCTACAATGAGCAGTTCTTC NA TRBV27 TRBD1 TRBJ2-1
CASSLGGGARTEAFF TGCGCCAGCAGCTTGGGAGGGGGGGCGCGTACTGAAGCTTTCTTT NA TRBV5-1 NA TRBJ1-1
CASSAQFQAHNEKLFF TGTGCCAGCAGTGCCCAGTTCCAGGCCCACAATGAAAAACTGTTTTTT once TRBV6-1 NA TRBJ1-4
CASSHDSRNQPQHF TGTGCCAGCAGCCATGACAGTCGCAATCAGCCCCAGCATTTT NA TRBV5-7 NA TRBJ1-5
CASSRDGYNEQFF TGTGCCAGCAGTCGGGACGGTTACAATGAGCAGTTCTTC NA TRBV6-5 NA TRBJ2-1
CAISTSTGEAFF TGTGCCATCAGTACGAGCACGGGTGAAGCTTTCTTT NA TRBV10-3 NA TRBJ1-1
CASSAPGTVGGTDTQYF TGTGCCAGCAGTGCGCCAGGGACAGTTGGTGGCACAGATACGCAGTATTTT NA TRBV6-1 TRBD1 TRBJ2-3
CAAQGSAGARGETQYF TGTGCCGCTCAGGGTTCCGCCGGTGCCCGTGGGGAGACCCAGTACTTC NA TRBV28 NA TRBJ2-5
CASSTSALSYNEQFF TGTGCCAGCAGTACTAGCGCGTTATCCTACAATGAGCAGTTCTTC NA TRBV6-4 TRBD2 TRBJ2-1
CASRKGQEIAYEQYF TGTGCCAGCAGGAAGGGACAGGAAATTGCCTACGAGCAGTACTTC NA TRBV2 TRBD1 TRBJ2-7
CASSFASGGTDTQYF TGTGCCAGCAGTTTCGCTAGCGGGGGCACAGATACGCAGTATTTT NA TRBV6-4 TRBD2 TRBJ2-3
CASSQDLLNEKLFF TGTGCCAGCAGTCAGGACTTACTTAATGAAAAACTGTTTTTT NA TRBV27 NA TRBJ1-4
CASSLIGGSGYEQYF TGTGCCAGCAGTCTGATAGGGGGATCGGGCTACGAGCAGTACTTC NA TRBV27 NA TRBJ2-7
CASSRWEGKNTGELFF TGTGCCAGCAGTAGGTGGGAAGGGAAGAACACCGGGGAGCTGTTTTTT NA TRBV7-8 NA TRBJ2-2
CASSLPSTSGATSTDTQYF TGTGCCAGCAGCTTGCCCTCGACTAGCGGGGCAACTAGCACAGATACGCAGTATTTT NA TRBV7-9 TRBD2 TRBJ2-3
CASRLRANTYEQYF TGTGCCAGCAGACTCCGGGCCAACACCTACGAGCAGTACTTC NA TRBV11-2 NA TRBJ2-7
CASFPGSSGANVLTF TGTGCCAGCTTCCCGGGCAGCTCTGGGGCCAACGTCCTGACTTTC NA TRBV6-1 NA TRBJ2-6
CASSRDSSTGELFF TGTGCCAGCAGTCGGGACAGCAGCACCGGGGAGCTGTTTTTT NA TRBV6-5 TRBD1 TRBJ2-2
CASSQTPGGTTGELFF TGCGCCAGCAGCCAGACCCCAGGGGGAACCACCGGGGAGCTGTTTTTT NA TRBV4-1 TRBD1 TRBJ2-2
CASRTSGSGNTIYF TGCGCCAGCAGAACTAGTGGGTCTGGAAACACCATATATTTT few TRBV5-1 NA TRBJ1-3
CAWSVKGASTNEKLFF TGTGCCTGGAGCGTAAAGGGCGCATCTACTAATGAAAAACTGTTTTTT NA TRBV30 NA TRBJ1-4